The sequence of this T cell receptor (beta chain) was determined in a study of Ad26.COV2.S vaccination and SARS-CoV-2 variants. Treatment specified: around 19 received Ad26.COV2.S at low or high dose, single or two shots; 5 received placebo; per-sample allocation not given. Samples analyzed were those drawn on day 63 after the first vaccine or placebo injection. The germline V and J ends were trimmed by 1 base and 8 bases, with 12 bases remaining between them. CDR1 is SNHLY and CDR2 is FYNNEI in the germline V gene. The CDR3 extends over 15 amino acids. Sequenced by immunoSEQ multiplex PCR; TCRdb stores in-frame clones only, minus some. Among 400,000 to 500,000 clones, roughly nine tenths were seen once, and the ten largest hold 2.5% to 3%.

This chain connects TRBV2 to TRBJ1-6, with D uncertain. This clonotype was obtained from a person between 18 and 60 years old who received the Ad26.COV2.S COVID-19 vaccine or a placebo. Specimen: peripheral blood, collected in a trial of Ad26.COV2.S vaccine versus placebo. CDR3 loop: CASSEDPSVDSPLHF. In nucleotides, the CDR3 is TGTGCCAGCAGTGAAGATCCCTCGGTGGATTCACCCCTCCACTTT. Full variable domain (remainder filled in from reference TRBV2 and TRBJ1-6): EPEVTQTPSHQVTQMGQEVILRCVPISNHLYFYWYRQILGQKVEFLVSFYNNEISEKSEIFDDQFSVERPDGSNFTLKIRSTKLEDSAMYFCASSEDPSVDSPLHFGNGTRLTVT.